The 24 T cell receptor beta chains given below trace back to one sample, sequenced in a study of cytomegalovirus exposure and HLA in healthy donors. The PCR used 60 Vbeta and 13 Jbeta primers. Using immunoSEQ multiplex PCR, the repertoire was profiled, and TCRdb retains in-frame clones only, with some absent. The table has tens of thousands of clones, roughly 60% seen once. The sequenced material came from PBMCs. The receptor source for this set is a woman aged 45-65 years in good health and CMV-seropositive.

The CDR3 region is CASSVSGTSTDTQYF. DNA for the CDR3: TGTGCCAGCAGTGTAAGCGGAACTAGCACAGATACGCAGTATTTT. The chain is built from TRBV28 and TRBJ2-3, with D perhaps matching TRBD2 (5 bases). V lost 5 bases and J 0 bases, leaving 12 bases between the germline ends. Germline lookup yields CDR1 MDHEN and CDR2 SYDVKM. This CDR3 contains 15 residues.

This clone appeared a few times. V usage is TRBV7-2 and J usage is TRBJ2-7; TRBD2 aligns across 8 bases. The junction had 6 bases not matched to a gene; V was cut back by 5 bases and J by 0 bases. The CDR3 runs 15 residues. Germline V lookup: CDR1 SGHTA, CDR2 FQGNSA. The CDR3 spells CASSAGLAISYEQYF. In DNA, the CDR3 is TGTGCCAGCAGCGCTGGACTAGCTATCTCCTACGAGCAGTACTTC.

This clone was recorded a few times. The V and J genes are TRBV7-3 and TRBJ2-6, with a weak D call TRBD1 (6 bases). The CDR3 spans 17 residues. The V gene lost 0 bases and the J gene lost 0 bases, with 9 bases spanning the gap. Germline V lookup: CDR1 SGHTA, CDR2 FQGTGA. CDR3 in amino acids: CASSLTLGGSGANVLTF. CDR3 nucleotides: TGTGCCAGCAGCTTAACCCTAGGGGGCTCTGGGGCCAACGTCCTGACTTTC.

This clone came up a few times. Here the CDR3 reads CASSQDRGFSFNEQFF. The CDR3 region has the DNA TGTGCCAGCAGCCAAGACCGGGGTTTTTCCTTTAATGAGCAGTTCTTC. V is TRBV4-2 and J is TRBJ2-1; TRBD2 is a possible D gene (5 bases). There are 16 residues in the CDR3. V lost 0 bases and J 7 bases, leaving 16 bases between the germline ends. CDR1 and CDR2 from the germline V gene are LGHNA and YNFKEQ.

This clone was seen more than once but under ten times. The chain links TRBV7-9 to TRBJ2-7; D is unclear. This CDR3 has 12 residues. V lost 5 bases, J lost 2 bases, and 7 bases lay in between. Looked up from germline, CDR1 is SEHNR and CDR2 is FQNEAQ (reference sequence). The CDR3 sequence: CASSHGAYEQYF. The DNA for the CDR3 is TGTGCCAGCAGCCACGGAGCCTACGAGCAGTACTTC.

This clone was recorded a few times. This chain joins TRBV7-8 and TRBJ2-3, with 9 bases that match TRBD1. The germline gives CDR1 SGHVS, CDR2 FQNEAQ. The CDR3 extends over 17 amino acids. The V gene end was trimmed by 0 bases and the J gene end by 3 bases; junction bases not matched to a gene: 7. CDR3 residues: CASSLAGQGLTTDTQYF. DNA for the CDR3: TGTGCCAGCAGCTTAGCGGGACAGGGCCTAACGACAGATACGCAGTATTTT. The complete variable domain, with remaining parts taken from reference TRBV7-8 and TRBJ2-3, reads GAGVSQSPRYKVAKRGQDVALRCDPISGHVSLFWYQQALGQGPEFLTYFQNEAQLDKSGLPSDRFFAERPEGSVSTLKIQRTQQEDSAVYLCASSLAGQGLTTDTQYFGPGTRLTVL.

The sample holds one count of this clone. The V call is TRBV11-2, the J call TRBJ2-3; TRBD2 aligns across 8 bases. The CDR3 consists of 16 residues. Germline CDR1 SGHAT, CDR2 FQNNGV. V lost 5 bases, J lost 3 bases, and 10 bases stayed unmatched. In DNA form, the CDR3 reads TGTGCCAGCAGCACCCGAGGGGCGGGGGGTACAGATACGCAGTATTTT. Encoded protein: CASSTRGAGGTDTQYF.

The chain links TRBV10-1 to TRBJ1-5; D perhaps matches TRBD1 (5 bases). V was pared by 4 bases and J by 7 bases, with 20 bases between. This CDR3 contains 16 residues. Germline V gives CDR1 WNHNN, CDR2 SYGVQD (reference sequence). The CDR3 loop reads CASSVAREGSRQPQHF. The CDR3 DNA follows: TGCGCCAGCAGTGTCGCCCGGGAGGGGTCGAGGCAGCCCCAGCATTTT.

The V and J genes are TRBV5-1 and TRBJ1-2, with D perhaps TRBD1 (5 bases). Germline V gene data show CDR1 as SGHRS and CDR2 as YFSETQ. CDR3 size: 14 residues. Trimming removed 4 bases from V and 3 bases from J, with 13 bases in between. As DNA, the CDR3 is TGCGCCAGCAGCCAGGACACCTCGTACTATGGCTACACCTTC. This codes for CASSQDTSYYGYTF.

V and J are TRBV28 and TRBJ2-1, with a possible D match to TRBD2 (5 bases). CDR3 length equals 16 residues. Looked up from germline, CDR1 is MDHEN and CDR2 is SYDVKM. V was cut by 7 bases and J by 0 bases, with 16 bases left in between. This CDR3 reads CASTAPAGSSYNEQFF. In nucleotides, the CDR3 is TGTGCCAGCACCGCCCCGGCGGGTAGCTCCTACAATGAGCAGTTCTTC.

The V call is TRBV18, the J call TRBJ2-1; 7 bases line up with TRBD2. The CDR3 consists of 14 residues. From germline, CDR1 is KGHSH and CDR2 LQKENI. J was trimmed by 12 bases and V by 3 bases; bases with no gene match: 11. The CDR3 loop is CASSPPVRGGGQFF. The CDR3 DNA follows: TGTGCCAGCTCACCCCCTGTACGGGGCGGGGGGCAGTTCTTC.

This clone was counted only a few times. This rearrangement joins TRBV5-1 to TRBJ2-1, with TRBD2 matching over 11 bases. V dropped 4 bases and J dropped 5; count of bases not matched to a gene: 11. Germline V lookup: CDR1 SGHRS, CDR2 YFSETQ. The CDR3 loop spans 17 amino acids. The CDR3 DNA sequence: TGCGCCAGCAGCAAGCACCTAGCGGGGGGCGGGGACAATGAGCAGTTCTTC. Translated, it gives CASSKHLAGGGDNEQFF.

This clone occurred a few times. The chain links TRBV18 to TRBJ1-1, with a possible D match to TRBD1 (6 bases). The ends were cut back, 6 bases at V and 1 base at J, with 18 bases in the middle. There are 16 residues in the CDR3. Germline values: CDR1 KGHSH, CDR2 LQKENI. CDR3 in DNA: TGTGCCAGCTCCCAAACCTACAGGGTTGGGAACACTGAAGCTTTCTTT. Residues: CASSQTYRVGNTEAFF.

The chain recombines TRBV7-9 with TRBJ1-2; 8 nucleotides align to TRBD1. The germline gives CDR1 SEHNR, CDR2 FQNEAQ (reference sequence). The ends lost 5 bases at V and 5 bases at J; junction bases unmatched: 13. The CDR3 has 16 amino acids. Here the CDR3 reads CASSHTTGVMQYGYTF. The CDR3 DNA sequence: TGTGCCAGCAGCCATACGACAGGGGTTATGCAGTATGGCTACACCTTC.

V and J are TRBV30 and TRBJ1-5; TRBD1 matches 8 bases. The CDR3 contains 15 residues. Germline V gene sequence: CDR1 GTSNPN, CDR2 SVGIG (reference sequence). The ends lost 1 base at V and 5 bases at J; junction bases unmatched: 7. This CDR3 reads CAWSEGRGQYQPQHF. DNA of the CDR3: TGTGCCTGGAGTGAGGGCAGGGGGCAATATCAGCCCCAGCATTTT.

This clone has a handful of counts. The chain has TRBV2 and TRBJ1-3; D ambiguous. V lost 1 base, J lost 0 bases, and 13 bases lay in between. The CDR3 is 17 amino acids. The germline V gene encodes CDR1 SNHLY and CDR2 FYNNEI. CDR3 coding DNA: TGTGCCAGCAGTGAAGTGGGAGGTCCCCGCTCTGGAAACACCATATATTTT. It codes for CASSEVGGPRSGNTIYF.

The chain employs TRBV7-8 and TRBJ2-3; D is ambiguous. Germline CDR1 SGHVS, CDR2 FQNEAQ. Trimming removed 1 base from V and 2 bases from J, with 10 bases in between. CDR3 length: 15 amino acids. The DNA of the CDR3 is TGTGCCAGCAGCTTAGTGGAGACCTACACAGATACGCAGTATTTT. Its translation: CASSLVETYTDTQYF.

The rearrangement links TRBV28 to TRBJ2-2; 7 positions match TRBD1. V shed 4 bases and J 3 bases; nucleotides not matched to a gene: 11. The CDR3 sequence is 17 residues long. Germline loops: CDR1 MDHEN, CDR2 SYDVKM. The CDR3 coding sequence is TGTGCCAGCAGTTCATCACAGGGGAATCGGTACACCGGGGAGCTGTTTTTT. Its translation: CASSSSQGNRYTGELFF.

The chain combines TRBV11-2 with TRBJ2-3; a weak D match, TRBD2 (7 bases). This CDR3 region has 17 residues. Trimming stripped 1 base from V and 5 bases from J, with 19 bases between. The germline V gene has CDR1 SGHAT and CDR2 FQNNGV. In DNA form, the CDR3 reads TGTGCCAGCAGCTTAGTTGGTTCGGGGGGCGCGATAGATACGCAGTATTTT. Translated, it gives CASSLVGSGGAIDTQYF.

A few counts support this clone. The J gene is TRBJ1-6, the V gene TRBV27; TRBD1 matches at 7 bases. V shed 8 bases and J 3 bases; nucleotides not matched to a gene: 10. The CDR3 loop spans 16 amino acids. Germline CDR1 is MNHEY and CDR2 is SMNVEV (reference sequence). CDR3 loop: CASRPSRDSYNSPLHF. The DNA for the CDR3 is TGTGCCAGCCGACCCTCCCGGGACAGCTATAATTCACCCCTCCACTTT.

The CDR3 DNA sequence: TGCGCCAGCAGCTTTAGCGCAGATACGCAGTATTTT. It encodes CASSFSADTQYF. J is TRBJ2-3 and V is TRBV5-1, with TRBD2 as a possible D gene (5 bases). Trimming cost V 2 bases and J 4 bases, with 5 bases left between them. The germline V gene encodes CDR1 SGHRS and CDR2 YFSETQ. The CDR3 is made up of 12 amino acids.

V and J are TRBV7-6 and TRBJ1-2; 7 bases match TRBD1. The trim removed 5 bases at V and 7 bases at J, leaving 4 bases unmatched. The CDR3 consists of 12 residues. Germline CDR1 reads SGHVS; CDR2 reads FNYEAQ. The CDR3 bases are TGTGCCAGCAGCCCGGACAGGAGTGGCTACACCTTC. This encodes CASSPDRSGYTF. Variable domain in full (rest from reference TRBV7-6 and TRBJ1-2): GAGVSQSPRYKVTKRGQDVALRCDPISGHVSLYWYRQALGQGPEFLTYFNYEAQQDKSGLPNDRFSAERPEGSISTLTIQRTEQRDSAMYRCASSPDRSGYTFGSGTRLTVV.

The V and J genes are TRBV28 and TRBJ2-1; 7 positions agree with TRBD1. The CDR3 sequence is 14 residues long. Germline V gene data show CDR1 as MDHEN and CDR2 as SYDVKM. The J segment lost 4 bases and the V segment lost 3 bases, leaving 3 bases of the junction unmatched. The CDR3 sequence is CASSLAGGYNEQFF. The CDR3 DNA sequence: TGTGCCAGCAGTTTGGCAGGGGGATACAATGAGCAGTTCTTC.

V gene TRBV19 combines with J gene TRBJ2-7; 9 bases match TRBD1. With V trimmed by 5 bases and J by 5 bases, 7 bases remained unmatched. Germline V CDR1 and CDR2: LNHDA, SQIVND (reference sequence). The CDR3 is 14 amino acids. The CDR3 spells CASSLRTGANEQYF. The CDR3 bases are TGTGCCAGTAGTCTAAGGACAGGGGCCAACGAGCAGTACTTC.